This T cell receptor beta chain comes out of a study of neurological immune-mediated disorders. The team produced cDNA through 5'RACE using 10-nucleotide random UMIs. One entry per CDR3 protein, called by TCRdb with MiXCR from the 5' RACE reads. The repertoire holds under 40,000 distinct CDR3 sequences, with around 2.9% as singletons. V dropped 3 bases and J dropped 6; count of bases not matched to a gene: 12. Germline CDR1 reads DFQATT; CDR2 reads SNEGSKA (reference sequence). The CDR3 has 16 residues. As to time point: longitudinal time-point 1 (baseline). This clonotype was recorded at least ten times.

The TCR comes from a woman aged 55-69 years with multiple sclerosis. Source material: PBMCs. The rearrangement uses TRBV20-1 and TRBJ1-5, with 9 bases fitting TRBD1. CDR3 nucleotide sequence: TGCAGTGCTAGCCCAACAACAGGGGGCGCGGGTCAGCCCCAGCATTTT. Translation gives CSASPTTGGAGQPQHF.